One and the same sample provided the 27 T cell receptor beta chains below, sequenced in a study of Ad26.COV2.S vaccination and SARS-CoV-2 variants. Treatment here: about 20 received Ad26.COV2.S at low or high dose, single or two shots; roughly five received placebo; per-sample allocation not given. Sampling occurred on day 63 after the first vaccine or placebo injection. Assay used: immunoSEQ multiplex PCR; TCRdb lists only in-frame clones, some missing. Found here are about 280,000 clones, more than 75% of them singletons; the top ten hold about 3.6%. The source was peripheral blood, collected in a trial of Ad26.COV2.S vaccine versus placebo. Every receptor here comes from a person between 18 and 65 years old who received the Ad26.COV2.S COVID-19 vaccine or a placebo.

A word on this clone: Other DNA sequences in this sample translate to the same CDR3. The DNA of the CDR3 is TGTGCCTGGAGCGTTCAGGGACAGGGGAACACTGAAGCTTTCTTT. Protein: CAWSVQGQGNTEAFF. The chain joins TRBV30 to TRBJ1-1; TRBD1 matches 9 bases. In germline, CDR1 is GTSNPN, CDR2 SVGIG (reference sequence). V trimming: 3 bases; J trimming: 1 base; junction bases outside the gene matches: 6. The CDR3 covers 15 residues.

This clone was recorded only once. The V gene is TRBV6-2 or TRBV6-3, the J gene TRBJ2-1; D gene ambiguous. This CDR3 has 15 residues. From germline, CDR1 is MNHEY and CDR2 SVGEGT. Trimming left V 6 bases short and J 2 bases short, with 14 bases between. In DNA, the CDR3 is TGTGCCAGCAGCCCCGTAGCCGGTACCTACAATGAGCAGTTCTTC. Protein: CASSPVAGTYNEQFF.

This clone was counted only a few times. The gene calls are TRBV7-9 and TRBJ1-1, with D possibly being TRBD1 (6 bases). Per germline, CDR1 SEHNR and CDR2 FQNEAQ (reference sequence). V was clipped by 5 bases and J by 5 bases, with 18 bases between them. The CDR3 sequence is 15 residues long. The DNA of the CDR3 is TGTGCCAGCAGCCCCCATTGGGGGGCGGGAACTGAAGCTTTCTTT. Translated: CASSPHWGAGTEAFF.

The V and J genes are TRBV2 and TRBJ1-1; D is unresolved. V lost 0 bases to trimming and J lost 6 bases, with 5 bases between them. Germline lookup yields CDR1 SNHLY and CDR2 FYNNEI. The CDR3 has 12 residues. The CDR3 protein is CASSEAPAEAFF. The CDR3 region has the DNA TGTGCCAGCAGTGAAGCCCCAGCTGAAGCTTTCTTT.

The CDR3 is CASSPRTGRETEAFF. In nucleotides, the CDR3 is TGTGCCAGCAGTCCCCGGACAGGGAGAGAGACTGAAGCTTTCTTT. This rearrangement joins TRBV6-5 to TRBJ1-1; 8 bases match TRBD1. V lost 5 bases and J lost 5; bases outside the gene matches: 10. Germline V CDR1 and CDR2: MNHEY, SVGAGI. The CDR3 is 15 amino acids.

The chain uses TRBV6-5 and TRBJ2-1, with D unclear. CDR3 length equals 16 residues. V was cut by 0 bases and J by 4 bases, with 13 bases left in between. The germline gives CDR1 MNHEY, CDR2 SVGAGI. The CDR3 loop is CASSYSNLAPYNEQFF. The CDR3 DNA reads as TGTGCCAGCAGTTACTCGAATCTGGCGCCTTACAATGAGCAGTTCTTC.

This clone was seen more than once but under ten times. This rearrangement joins TRBV4-1 to TRBJ1-6, with a tentative D call TRBD1 (5 bases). The CDR3 is 17 residues long. The germline gives CDR1 MGHRA, CDR2 YSYEKL. The germline V and J ends were trimmed by 0 bases and 10 bases, with 19 bases remaining between them. CDR3 region: CASSQDSLRDAASPLHF. The CDR3 DNA follows: TGCGCCAGCAGCCAAGATTCCCTCCGGGACGCCGCATCACCCCTCCACTTT.

The chain links TRBV9 to TRBJ2-1; D is unclear. CDR1 is SGDLS, CDR2 YYNGEE, per germline. This CDR3 is 17 amino acids long. Trimming cost V 1 base and J 0 bases, with 14 bases left between them. The CDR3 nucleotides read TGTGCCAGCAGCGTACTCCCAGCGTATAGCTCCTACAATGAGCAGTTCTTC. This gives the protein CASSVLPAYSSYNEQFF.

The chain is built from TRBV5-1 and TRBJ2-6; D remains unclear. Germline CDR1 is SGHRS and CDR2 is YFSETQ. Deletions cut 0 bases from V and 1 base from J, with 5 bases between. The CDR3 is made up of 15 amino acids. In nucleotides, the CDR3 is TGCGCCAGCAGCTTGGTAGTTTCTGGGGCCAACGTCCTGACTTTC. Its translation: CASSLVVSGANVLTF. Complete variable domain (other parts from reference TRBV5-1 and TRBJ2-6): KAGVTQTPRYLIKTRGQQVTLSCSPISGHRSVSWYQQTPGQGLQFLFEYFSETQRNKGNFPGRFSGRQFSNSRSEMNVSTLELGDSALYLCASSLVVSGANVLTFGAGSRLTVL.

The rearrangement joins TRBV9 to TRBJ2-7, with TRBD1 identical over 12 bases. CDR3 length: 14 amino acids. Germline V gene sequence: CDR1 SGDLS, CDR2 YYNGEE. J lost 5 bases, V lost 4 bases, and 4 bases had no gene match. The CDR3 is CASSPGQGAHEQYF. The CDR3 coding sequence is TGTGCCAGCAGCCCGGGACAGGGGGCCCACGAGCAGTACTTC.

This clone was counted between two and nine times. The CDR3 sequence: CASSFGGGGDGYTF. In DNA form, the CDR3 reads TGCGCCAGCAGCTTTGGCGGGGGCGGGGATGGCTACACCTTC. The chain is built from TRBV5-1 and TRBJ1-2, with D perhaps matching TRBD1 (6 bases). Deletions cut 2 bases from V and 6 bases from J, with 14 bases between. Germline V gives CDR1 SGHRS, CDR2 YFSETQ. The length of the CDR3 is 14 residues.

This clone appeared once. The rearrangement links TRBV9 to TRBJ1-1; D unresolved. In germline, CDR1 is SGDLS, CDR2 YYNGEE. The ends were cut back, 5 bases at V and 0 bases at J, with 8 bases in the middle. This CDR3 has 13 residues. CDR3 in DNA: TGTGCCAGCAGTCAGGTCATGAACACTGAAGCTTTCTTT. Protein product: CASSQVMNTEAFF.

The count of this clone is one. DNA for the CDR3: TGTGCCTGGAGCACAGGGTTTAGCAATCAGCCCCAGCATTTT. Protein product: CAWSTGFSNQPQHF. The gene calls are TRBV30 and TRBJ1-5, with D maybe TRBD1 (6 bases). V was cut by 3 bases and J by 0 bases, with 9 bases left in between. The germline CDR1 and CDR2 sequences are GTSNPN and SVGIG (reference sequence). There are 14 residues in the CDR3.

The J gene is TRBJ1-2, the V gene TRBV7-2, with 8 nucleotides matching TRBD1. V trimming: 4 bases; J trimming: 8 bases; junction bases outside the gene matches: 15. CDR1 is SGHTA, CDR2 FQGNSA, per germline. CDR3 size: 16 residues. CDR3 sequence: CASSSQAGGQGIGYTF. CDR3 bases: TGTGCCAGCAGCTCCCAAGCGGGCGGACAGGGTATCGGCTACACCTTC.

This chain connects TRBV2 to TRBJ1-2, with TRBD1 identical over 7 bases. This CDR3 is built from 15 residues. Germline-derived CDR1 and CDR2 are SNHLY and FYNNEI. The V gene end was trimmed by 5 bases and the J gene end by 2 bases; junction bases not matched to a gene: 8. The CDR3 DNA follows: TGTGCCAGCAGTTTATCGACAGGGCCCAACTATGGCTACACCTTC. It translates to CASSLSTGPNYGYTF.

The chain couples TRBV6-2 or TRBV6-3 to TRBJ1-4; no definite D call. Deletions cut 4 bases from V and 16 bases from J, with 19 bases between. Germline V gene sequence: CDR1 MNHEY, CDR2 SVGEGT. This CDR3 has 13 residues. CDR3 residues: CASSSGKESDAFF. The CDR3 DNA is TGTGCCAGCAGTTCGGGGAAGGAGAGCGACGCGTTTTTT.

This chain connects TRBV5-4 to TRBJ2-5; D tentatively reads TRBD1 or TRBD2 (5 bases each). The germline V gene encodes CDR1 SGHNT and CDR2 YYREEE (reference sequence). This CDR3 has 15 amino acids. The V and J ends lost 3 bases and 3 bases respectively, with 15 bases between them. CDR3 residues: CASSSTGRIEETQYF. CDR3 coding DNA: TGTGCCAGCAGCTCGACGGGACGGATCGAAGAGACCCAGTACTTC.

The CDR3 DNA sequence: TGTGCCAGCAGCTTTACGTACCAGGTTGAAAAACTGTTTTTT. Its protein is CASSFTYQVEKLFF. This chain uses TRBV7-9 with TRBJ1-4, with unresolved D. Germline V lookup: CDR1 SEHNR, CDR2 FQNEAQ (reference sequence). The CDR3 contains 14 residues. The ends were cut back, 3 bases at V and 7 bases at J, with 12 bases in the middle.

The chain couples TRBV4-1 to TRBJ1-4; D not certain. The V and J ends lost 1 base and 8 bases respectively, with 8 bases between them. The CDR3 spans 13 residues. The germline CDR1 and CDR2 sequences are MGHRA and YSYEKL. In nucleotides, the CDR3 is TGCGCCAGCAGCCAAGGCATCTTGGAAAAACTGTTTTTT. Residues: CASSQGILEKLFF.

This chain joins TRBV2 and TRBJ2-4; D remains unclear. Germline assignment: CDR1 SNHLY and CDR2 FYNNEI. The CDR3 sequence is 17 residues long. V was clipped by 0 bases and J by 0 bases, with 12 bases between them. CDR3 protein: CASSEAYVAVAKNIQYF. The CDR3 coding sequence is TGTGCCAGCAGTGAAGCTTATGTCGCCGTAGCCAAAAACATTCAGTACTTC. Complete variable domain (other parts from reference TRBV2 and TRBJ2-4): EPEVTQTPSHQVTQMGQEVILRCVPISNHLYFYWYRQILGQKVEFLVSFYNNEISEKSEIFDDQFSVERPDGSNFTLKIRSTKLEDSAMYFCASSEAYVAVAKNIQYFGAGTRLSVL.

The rearrangement joins TRBV2 to TRBJ2-7; no firm D call. The germline V and J ends were trimmed by 8 bases and 2 bases, with 7 bases remaining between them. CDR1 and CDR2 from the germline V gene are SNHLY and FYNNEI. CDR3 size: 11 residues. CDR3: CASRVTYEQYF. CDR3 in DNA: TGTGCCAGCCGAGTTACCTACGAGCAGTACTTC.

This chain uses TRBV5-1 with TRBJ2-7, with a possible D match to TRBD2 (5 bases). The CDR3 runs 15 residues. CDR1 and CDR2 from the germline V gene are SGHRS and YFSETQ. V dropped 7 bases and J dropped 2 bases, with 19 bases sitting between them. In DNA form, the CDR3 reads TGCGCCAGCGCCATTGGGCTAGCCGCGCCCTACGAGCAGTACTTC. It is translated as CASAIGLAAPYEQYF.

V and J are TRBV5-1 and TRBJ1-3; D uncertain. The germline CDR1 and CDR2 sequences are SGHRS and YFSETQ. The V gene lost 4 bases and the J gene lost 3 bases, with 17 bases spanning the gap. CDR3 length: 16 amino acids. The CDR3 loop reads CASSPGPGLGGNTIYF. CDR3 nucleotide sequence: TGCGCCAGCAGCCCCGGACCGGGGTTGGGTGGAAACACCATATATTTT.

The chain carries TRBV18 and TRBJ1-2; D unresolved. The V gene lost 5 bases and the J gene lost 3 bases, with 13 bases spanning the gap. Germline CDR1 reads KGHSH; CDR2 reads LQKENI. CDR3 size: 14 residues. The CDR3 bases are TGTGCCAGCTCAAGCCAGAAGAACGACTATGGCTACACCTTC. It yields the protein CASSSQKNDYGYTF.

The chain is built from TRBV7-2 and TRBJ1-3; 10 bases match TRBD1. The trim removed 3 bases at V and 7 bases at J, leaving 6 bases unmatched. The CDR3 is 15 residues long. Germline lookup yields CDR1 SGHTA and CDR2 FQGNSA. DNA of the CDR3: TGTGCCAGCAGCTTGGGACAGGGGAGGGGGAACACCATATATTTT. Translation gives CASSLGQGRGNTIYF.

This sequence joins TRBV12-3 or TRBV12-4 and TRBJ2-7, with 9 bases that match TRBD2. The CDR3 totals 12 residues. V lost 7 bases and J lost 4; bases outside the gene matches: 2. CDR3 region: CASTSGIYEQYF. In DNA, the CDR3 is TGTGCCAGCACTAGCGGGATTTACGAGCAGTACTTC.

V gene TRBV6-6 combines with J gene TRBJ2-7; D not resolved. This CDR3 has 12 residues. Germline CDR1 and CDR2: MNHNY and SVGAGI (reference sequence). V was trimmed by 0 bases and J by 5 bases, leaving 5 bases between them. CDR3 in DNA: TGTGCCAGCAGTTACTCGAGAAACGAGCAGTACTTC. It specifies CASSYSRNEQYF.